This TCR beta chain originates from a study of blood T cell repertoires in COVID-19. Whole-study context: Material from acute and convalescent COVID-19 was sourced from the United States, Italy and Spain.

In the original processing: Estimation of nucleated cell counts relied on the amplification of reference gene primers. Assay: immunoSEQ multiplex PCR; the TCRdb copy retains only in-frame clones and omits some. From that table come the V and J calls and clone size; the DNA was used to work out D and trimming. Of fewer than 300,000 clones listed, 70% to 80% are singletons. The source material was peripheral blood. The receptor comes from a woman at least 80 years old with acute or convalescent COVID-19.

CDR3 region: CSAYSFGEGAFF. CDR3 bases: TGCAGCGCCTACTCTTTCGGGGAGGGAGCTTTCTTT. The V gene is TRBV29-1, the J gene TRBJ1-1; unclear D gene. This CDR3 has 12 amino acids. CDR1 and CDR2 (germline): SQVTM, ANQGSEA. Deletions cut 7 bases from V and 10 bases from J, with 19 bases between.